These T cell receptor beta chains were read from a single sample in a study of graft-versus-host responses after intestinal transplantation. Clones were read by immunoSEQ multiplex PCR, and TCRdb kept only the in-frame ones, dropping some. The sample lists around 7,800 clones, 68% occurring once. Specimen: ileum tissue, collected less than 60 days after transplant. Receptors originate from a human patient who received an intestinal transplant, so some T cells may come from the graft donor. CDR3s include the opening cysteine and the closing phenylalanine or tryptophan. A D gene is named only where the DNA matches it firmly. A row's size may be missing; if present it is once, few, many or a size class.

>NA|TRBV9|TRBD2|TRBJ2-2
CASSVAASGGTGELFF
TGTGCCAGCAGCGTAGCGGCTAGCGGGGGGACCGGGGAGCTGTTTTTT
>medium-sized|TRBV7-3|NA|TRBJ2-5
CASSPHGGGMETQYF
TGTGCCAGCAGCCCACACGGCGGGGGCATGGAGACCCAGTACTTC
>few|TRBV5-8|TRBD1|TRBJ1-5
CASSFSLAQGAVAQHF
TGTGCCAGCAGCTTTTCCCTGGCGCAGGGGGCGGTTGCCCAGCATTTT
>NA|TRBV21-1|NA|TRBJ1-5
CASSRAVAHWHHQPQHF
TGTGCCAGCAGTCGAGCTGTAGCACATTGGCATCATCAGCCCCAGCATTTT
>few|TRBV7-9|NA|TRBJ2-1
CASSLSYNEQFF
TGTGCCAGCAGCCTCAGTTACAATGAGCAGTTCTTC
>NA|TRBV29-1|NA|TRBJ1-4
CSVLEGRMDEKLFF
TGCAGCGTTTTAGAAGGCAGGATGGATGAAAAACTGTTTTTT
>NA|TRBV6-1|NA|TRBJ1-2
CASVDRHLYGYTF
TGTGCCAGCGTCGACAGGCACCTCTATGGCTACACCTTC
>few|TRBV7-9|NA|TRBJ2-3
CASSDLAVTDTQYF
TGTGCCAGCAGTGACTTAGCTGTCACAGATACGCAGTATTTT
>once|TRBV27|TRBD1|TRBJ2-2
CASSFEGAANTGELFF
TGTGCCAGCAGTTTCGAGGGGGCCGCGAACACCGGGGAGCTGTTTTTT
>NA|TRBV7-2|TRBD1|TRBJ2-4
CASSIRGQNIQYF
TGTGCCAGCAGCATAAGGGGGCAAAACATTCAGTACTTC
>NA|TRBV5-1|TRBD1|TRBJ2-2
CASSTGQTNTGELFF
TGCGCCAGCAGCACGGGACAGACGAACACCGGGGAGCTGTTTTTT
>NA|TRBV4-1|TRBD1|TRBJ2-4
CASSLGRGNIQYF
TGCGCCAGCAGCCTGGGCAGGGGGAACATTCAGTACTTC
>NA|TRBV5-6|TRBD2|TRBJ2-5
CASSLAPGREETQYF
TGTGCCAGCAGCTTGGCTCCTGGGAGGGAAGAGACCCAGTACTTC
>medium-sized|TRBV5-4|TRBD2|TRBJ2-1
CASSLSGLAGIREQFF
TGTGCCAGCAGCTTGTCTGGACTAGCGGGGATCCGAGAGCAGTTCTTC
>NA|TRBV6-5|NA|TRBJ1-6
CASSYLRNSYNSPLHF
TGTGCCAGCAGTTATCTACGAAACTCCTATAATTCACCCCTCCACTTT
>NA|TRBV23-1|NA|TRBJ1-2
CASSPNRSLNYGYTF
TGCGCCAGCAGTCCGAACAGGAGCCTTAACTATGGCTACACCTTC
>NA|TRBV6-1|TRBD1|TRBJ1-2
CASSKEGAFYGYTF
TGTGCCAGCAGTAAAGAGGGGGCTTTCTATGGCTACACCTTC